A single sample is the source of the 4 T cell receptor beta chains below, sequenced in a study of blood T cell repertoires in COVID-19. TCRdb's table, derived via immunoSEQ multiplex PCR, lists solely in-frame clones and lacks some. The table has roughly 200,000 clones, 80% to 90% seen once. Sequencing input: peripheral blood. These receptors were taken from a woman between 40 and 50 years old with COVID-19, enrolled during active disease.

This clone was recorded a few times. The chain uses TRBV10-2 and TRBJ2-7; 9 bases are a match to TRBD2. J lost 4 bases, V lost 5 bases, and 6 bases had no gene match. CDR1 is WSHSY and CDR2 is SAAADI in the germline V gene. This CDR3 has 14 amino acids. This CDR3 is CASSRGSGGYEQYF. For the CDR3, the DNA is TGCGCCAGCAGTCGGGGTAGCGGGGGTTACGAGCAGTACTTC.

The rearrangement joins TRBV10-3 to TRBJ1-1; perhaps TRBD1 as D (5 bases). V dropped 8 bases and J dropped 1 base, with 8 bases sitting between them. Germline V gene sequence: CDR1 ENHRY, CDR2 SYGVKD. This CDR3 comprises 12 residues. The CDR3 DNA reads TGTGCCATCGGTACAGGGAACACTGAAGCTTTCTTT. This translates into CAIGTGNTEAFF.

The chain joins TRBV7-2 to TRBJ2-2; unclear D gene. The V end lost 5 bases, the J end lost 5 bases, and 9 bases lay between the germline ends. Germline V gene lookup returns CDR1 SGHTA and CDR2 FQGNSA. The CDR3 is 13 amino acids. The CDR3 here is CASSQIRTGELFF. The CDR3 DNA reads TGTGCCAGCAGCCAAATTCGGACCGGGGAGCTGTTTTTT.

The chain links TRBV29-1 to TRBJ2-7; 10 positions agree with TRBD1. Per germline, CDR1 SQVTM and CDR2 ANQGSEA. Unmatched junction bases numbered 4, after V lost 6 bases and J lost 2 bases. CDR3 size: 13 residues. The CDR3 region is CSVRQGAAYEQYF. The CDR3 DNA is TGCAGCGTGAGACAGGGGGCTGCCTACGAGCAGTACTTC.